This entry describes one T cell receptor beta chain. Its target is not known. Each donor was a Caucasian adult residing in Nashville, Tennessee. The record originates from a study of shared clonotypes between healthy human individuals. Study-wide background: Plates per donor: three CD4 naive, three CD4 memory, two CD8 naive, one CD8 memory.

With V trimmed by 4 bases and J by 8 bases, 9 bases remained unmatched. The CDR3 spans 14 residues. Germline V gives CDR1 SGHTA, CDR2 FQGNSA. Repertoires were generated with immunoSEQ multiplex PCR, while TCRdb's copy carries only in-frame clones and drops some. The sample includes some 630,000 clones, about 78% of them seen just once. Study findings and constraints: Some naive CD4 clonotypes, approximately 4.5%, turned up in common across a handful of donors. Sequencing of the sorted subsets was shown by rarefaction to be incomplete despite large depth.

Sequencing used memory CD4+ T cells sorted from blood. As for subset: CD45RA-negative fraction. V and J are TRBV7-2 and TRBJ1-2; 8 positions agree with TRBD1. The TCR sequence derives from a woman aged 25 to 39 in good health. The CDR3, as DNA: TGTGCCAGCAGCTCAAGGACAGGGACGAGGGGCTACACCTTC. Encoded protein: CASSSRTGTRGYTF.